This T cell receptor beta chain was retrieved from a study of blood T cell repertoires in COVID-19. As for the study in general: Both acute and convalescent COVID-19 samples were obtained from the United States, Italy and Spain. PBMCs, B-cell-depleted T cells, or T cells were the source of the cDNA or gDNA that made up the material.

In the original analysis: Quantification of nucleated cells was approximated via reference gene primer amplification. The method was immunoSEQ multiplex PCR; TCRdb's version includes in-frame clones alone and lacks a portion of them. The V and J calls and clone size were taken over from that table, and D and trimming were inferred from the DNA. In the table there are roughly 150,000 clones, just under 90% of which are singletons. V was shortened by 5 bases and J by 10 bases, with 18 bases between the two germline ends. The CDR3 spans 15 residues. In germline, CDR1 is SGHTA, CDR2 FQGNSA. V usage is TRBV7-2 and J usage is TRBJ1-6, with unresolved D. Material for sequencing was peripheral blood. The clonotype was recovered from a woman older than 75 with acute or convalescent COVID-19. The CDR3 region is CASSPPVWLRSPLHF. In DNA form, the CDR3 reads TGTGCCAGCAGCCCCCCGGTTTGGCTGAGGTCACCCCTCCACTTT. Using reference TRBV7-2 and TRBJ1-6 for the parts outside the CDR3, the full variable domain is GAGVSQSPSNKVTEKGKDVELRCDPISGHTALYWYRQSLGQGLEFLIYFQGNSAPDKSGLPSDRFSAERTGGSVSTLTIQRTQQEDSAVYLCASSPPVWLRSPLHFGNGTRLTVT.